These T cell receptor beta chains were read from a single sample in a study of neurological immune-mediated disorders. One entry per CDR3 protein, called by TCRdb with MiXCR from the 5' RACE reads. The table includes roughly 60,000 distinct CDR3 sequences, around 3.8% detected once. The sequenced sample was CD4+ T cells from blood. These receptors came from a woman in her 40s with multiple sclerosis. Both conserved end residues are part of each CDR3. Fields, in order: D gene, V gene, J gene, CDR3 protein. The D gene is left open where the match is weak.

-,TRBV20-1,TRBJ2-3,CSAIRDSSTDTQYF
TRBD1,TRBV29-1,TRBJ2-4,CSVTGEGYIQYF
-,TRBV6-5,TRBJ1-1,CASSHFQGAGETEAFF
-,TRBV7-9,TRBJ1-2,CAILGYGYTF
TRBD1,TRBV29-1,TRBJ1-3,CSVDGGQPGNTIYF
-,TRBV20-1,TRBJ1-4,CSAPVREKLFF
-,TRBV9,TRBJ1-1,CASSGRVEVGGRVWNTEAFF
TRBD1,TRBV18,TRBJ1-2,CASSPGQGPNYGYTF
TRBD1,TRBV20-1,TRBJ1-4,CSAGDRDEKLFF
-,TRBV5-1,TRBJ2-1,CASSLDASPYNEQFF
-,TRBV5-1,TRBJ1-1,CASSPLGGLLNTEAFF
-,TRBV20-1,TRBJ2-1,CSAALAIGYNEQFF
TRBD1,TRBV7-8,TRBJ1-5,CASSPHRGIPSNQPQHF
-,TRBV5-1,TRBJ2-7,CASSLPGDEQYF
TRBD1,TRBV12-3/TRBV12-4,TRBJ2-1,CASIWDRGDDEQFF
TRBD2,TRBV7-2,TRBJ2-5,CASSLAPLAGGETQYF
-,TRBV6-2/TRBV6-3,TRBJ1-4,CASRNGGPTNEKLFF
-,TRBV5-1,TRBJ2-7,CASTPNGATAYEQYF
-,TRBV5-1,TRBJ1-6,CASSRESSYNSPLHF
-,TRBV5-1,TRBJ2-1,CASSFYICSARAVRVEQFF
-,TRBV6-5,TRBJ2-3,CASSHPGTDTQYF
TRBD1,TRBV5-1,TRBJ1-2,CASRWDSHNYGYTF
-,TRBV20-1,TRBJ1-2,CSALRDTF
-,TRBV5-5,TRBJ2-2,CASTLTGYQSGELFF
TRBD1,TRBV12-3/TRBV12-4,TRBJ1-2,CAGRREGADGYTF
TRBD1,TRBV5-1,TRBJ1-6,CASSLSGQGNSPLHF
-,TRBV2,TRBJ2-3,CASSGFRADTQYF
-,TRBV5-1,TRBJ2-7,CASSTSTGSYEQYF
-,TRBV5-1,TRBJ2-7,CASSLGVIPYEQYF